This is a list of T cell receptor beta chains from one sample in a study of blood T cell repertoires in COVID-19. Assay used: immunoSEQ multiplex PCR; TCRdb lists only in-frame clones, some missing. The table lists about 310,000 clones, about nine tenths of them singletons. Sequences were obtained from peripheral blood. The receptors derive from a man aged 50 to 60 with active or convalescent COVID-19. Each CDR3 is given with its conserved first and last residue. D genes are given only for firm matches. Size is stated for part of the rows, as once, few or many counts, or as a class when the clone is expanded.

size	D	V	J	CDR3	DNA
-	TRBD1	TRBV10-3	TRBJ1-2	CAIRQGTDRGYGYTF	TGTGCCATCAGGCAAGGGACAGACAGGGGCTATGGCTACACCTTC
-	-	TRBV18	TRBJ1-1	CASSPTPVGYTEAFF	TGTGCCAGCTCACCTACCCCGGTCGGGTACACTGAAGCTTTCTTT
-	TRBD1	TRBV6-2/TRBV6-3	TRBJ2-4	CASSYQGDRNIQYF	TGTGCCAGCAGTTACCAAGGGGACAGAAACATTCAGTACTTC
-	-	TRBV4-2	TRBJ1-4	CASSQDMGGDEKLFF	TGTGCCAGCAGCCAAGATATGGGGGGGGATGAAAAACTGTTTTTT
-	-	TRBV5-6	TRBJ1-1	CASSLGISRSEAFF	TGTGCCAGCAGCTTGGGGATATCCAGGTCTGAAGCTTTCTTT
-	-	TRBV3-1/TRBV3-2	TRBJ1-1	CASRQATGAPFF	TGTGCCAGCAGGCAAGCGACAGGAGCCCCTTTCTTT
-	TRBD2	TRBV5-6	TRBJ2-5	CASSSEGSGRQETQYF	TGTGCCAGCAGCTCCGAGGGTAGCGGGAGGCAAGAGACCCAGTACTTC
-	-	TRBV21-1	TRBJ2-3	CASSKGCSRGRFTDTQYF	TGTGCCAGCAGCAAAGGATGTTCGCGGGGACGATTCACAGATACGCAGTATTTT
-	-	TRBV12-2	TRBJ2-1	CASRSSRRAGMWRNEQFF	TGTGCAAGTCGCTCCAGCCGGCGGGCGGGAATGTGGCGCAATGAGCAGTTCTTC
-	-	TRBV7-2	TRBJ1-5	CASSPFEGERPQHF	TGTGCCAGCAGCCCATTTGAGGGGGAACGGCCCCAGCATTTT
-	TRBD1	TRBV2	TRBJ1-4	CASSDGQGDEKLFF	TGTGCCAGCAGTGACGGACAGGGTGATGAAAAACTGTTTTTT
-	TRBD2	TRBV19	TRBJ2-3	CAASRTSGTDTQYF	TGTGCCGCCTCGAGGACTAGCGGAACAGATACGCAGTATTTT
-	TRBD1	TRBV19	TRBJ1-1	CASSRGQLNTEAFF	TGTGCCAGTAGTCGGGGACAGCTGAACACTGAAGCTTTCTTT
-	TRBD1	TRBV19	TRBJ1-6	CASSLQQGAGYNSPLHF	TGTGCCAGTAGTCTCCAACAGGGGGCCGGTTATAATTCACCCCTCCACTTT
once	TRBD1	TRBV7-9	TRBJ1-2	CASSPGQGLGYGYTF	TGTGCCAGCAGCCCAGGACAGGGGTTGGGCTATGGCTACACCTTC
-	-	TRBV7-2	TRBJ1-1	CASSLATGTEAFF	TGTGCCAGCAGCTTAGCGACAGGAACTGAAGCTTTCTTT
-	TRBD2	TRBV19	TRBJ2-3	CASSITSGNLGTDTQYF	TGTGCCAGTAGTATAACTAGCGGAAACCTAGGCACAGATACGCAGTATTTT
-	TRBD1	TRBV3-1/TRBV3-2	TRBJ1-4	CASSRGQGNEKLFF	TGTGCCAGCAGCCGGGGACAGGGTAATGAAAAACTGTTTTTT
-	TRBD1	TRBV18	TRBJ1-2	CASSPSGTGEDYGYTF	TGTGCCAGCTCACCCTCCGGGACAGGGGAGGACTATGGCTACACCTTC
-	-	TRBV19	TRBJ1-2	CASSIPFGRDSHGYTF	TGTGCCAGTAGTATTCCCTTCGGCAGGGACTCTCACGGCTACACCTTC
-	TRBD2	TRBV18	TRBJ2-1	CASSPPGGSYNEQFF	TGTGCCAGCTCACCACCTGGCGGGAGCTACAATGAGCAGTTCTTC
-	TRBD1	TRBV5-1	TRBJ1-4	CASSPGQGLREKLFF	TGCGCCAGCAGCCCGGGACAGGGTTTAAGGGAAAAACTGTTTTTT
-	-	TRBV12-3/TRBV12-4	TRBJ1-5	CASSLSDQPQHF	TGTGCCAGCAGTTTGAGTGATCAGCCCCAGCATTTT
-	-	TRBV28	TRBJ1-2	CASRSSDSHYGYTF	TGTGCCAGCAGGTCCTCGGACAGTCACTATGGCTACACCTTC
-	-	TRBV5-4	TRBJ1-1	CASSWQGLDTEAFF	TGTGCCAGCAGCTGGCAGGGTTTGGACACTGAAGCTTTCTTT
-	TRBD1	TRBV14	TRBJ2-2	CASSRGQGLTGELFF	TGTGCCAGCAGCCGGGGACAGGGGCTCACCGGGGAGCTGTTTTTT
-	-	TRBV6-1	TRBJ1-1	CASSDIGRQNTEAFF	TGTGCCAGCAGTGATATCGGCAGACAGAACACTGAAGCTTTCTTT